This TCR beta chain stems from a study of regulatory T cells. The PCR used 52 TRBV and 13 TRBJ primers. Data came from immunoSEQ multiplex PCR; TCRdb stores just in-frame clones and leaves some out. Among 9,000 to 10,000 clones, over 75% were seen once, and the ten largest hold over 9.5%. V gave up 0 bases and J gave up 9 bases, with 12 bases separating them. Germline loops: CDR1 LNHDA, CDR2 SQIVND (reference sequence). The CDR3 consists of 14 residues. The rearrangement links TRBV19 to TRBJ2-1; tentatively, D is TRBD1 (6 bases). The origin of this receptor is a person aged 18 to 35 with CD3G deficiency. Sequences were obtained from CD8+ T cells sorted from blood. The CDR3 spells CASSIDPRGGEQFF. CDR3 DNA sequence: TGTGCCAGTAGTATAGACCCCAGGGGCGGTGAGCAGTTCTTC.